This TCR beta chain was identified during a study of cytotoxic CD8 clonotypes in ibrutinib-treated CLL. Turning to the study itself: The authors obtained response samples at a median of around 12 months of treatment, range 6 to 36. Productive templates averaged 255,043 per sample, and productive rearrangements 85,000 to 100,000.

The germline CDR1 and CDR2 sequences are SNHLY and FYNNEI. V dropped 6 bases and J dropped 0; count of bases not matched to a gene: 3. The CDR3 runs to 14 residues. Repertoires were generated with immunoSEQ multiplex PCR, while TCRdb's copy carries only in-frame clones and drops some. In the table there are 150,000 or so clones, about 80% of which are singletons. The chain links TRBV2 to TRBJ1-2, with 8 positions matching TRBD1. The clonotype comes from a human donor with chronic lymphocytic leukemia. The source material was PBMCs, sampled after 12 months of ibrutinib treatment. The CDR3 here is CASSGQGANYGYTF. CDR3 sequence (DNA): TGTGCCAGCAGCGGACAGGGAGCTAACTATGGCTACACCTTC.